The 19 T cell receptor beta chains listed next were all sequenced from one sample in a study of cytomegalovirus exposure and HLA in healthy donors. In the PCR, 60 Vbeta and 13 Jbeta primers were used. Method: immunoSEQ multiplex PCR; TCRdb's copy keeps in-frame clones and lacks some. This table has 120,000 to 150,000 clones, 80% appearing once. Input material: PBMCs. Source of these receptors: a woman in her 30s in good health and CMV-seronegative.

The chain employs TRBV30 and TRBJ2-3; TRBD1 aligns across 7 bases. V was pared by 4 bases and J by 4 bases, with 5 bases of the junction left unmatched. The V gene's germline CDR1 is GTSNPN and CDR2 SVGIG (reference sequence). The CDR3 contains 13 residues. CDR3 residues: CAWTRGRADTQYF. The CDR3 DNA follows: TGTGCCTGGACGAGGGGGCGCGCAGATACGCAGTATTTT.

This sequence joins TRBV10-3 and TRBJ2-1; 10 nucleotides line up with TRBD2. J was trimmed by 9 bases and V by 8 bases; bases with no gene match: 10. The CDR3 sequence is 14 residues long. CDR1 and CDR2 (germline): ENHRY, SYGVKD. CDR3 bases: TGTGCCATCGCTAGGCTAGCGGGGGAAGGTGAGCAGTTCTTC. It translates to CAIARLAGEGEQFF.

This clone was counted a few times. The chain uses TRBV2 and TRBJ2-7; D perhaps matches TRBD2 (6 bases). The CDR3 spans 12 residues. In germline, CDR1 is SNHLY, CDR2 FYNNEI. The V gene lost 3 bases and the J gene lost 3 bases, with 6 bases spanning the gap. DNA of the CDR3: TGTGCCAGCAGTGACGGGGGCTACGAGCAGTACTTC. Protein sequence: CASSDGGYEQYF.

The J gene is TRBJ2-1, the V gene TRBV29-1, with a weak D call TRBD1 (5 bases). This CDR3 region has 15 residues. CDR1 is SQVTM, CDR2 ANQGSEA, per germline. V was shortened by 7 bases and J by 2 bases, with 18 bases between the two germline ends. The CDR3 is CSAVPTGRTYNEQFF. As DNA, the CDR3 is TGCAGCGCAGTCCCCACAGGCCGTACCTACAATGAGCAGTTCTTC.

The sample holds one count of this clone. V usage is TRBV5-1 and J usage is TRBJ2-3; TRBD2 aligns across 12 bases. Germline CDR1 reads SGHRS; CDR2 reads YFSETQ. Trimming removed 1 base from V and 1 base from J; junction bases left unmatched: 7. The CDR3 contains 18 residues. The CDR3 coding sequence is TGCGCCAGCAGCTTGCGCCTAGCGGGGGGGTGGGGCACAGATACGCAGTATTTT. Amino acids: CASSLRLAGGWGTDTQYF.

The chain is built from TRBV7-2 and TRBJ2-3; TRBD2 is a possible D gene (5 bases). Trimming stripped 4 bases from V and 6 bases from J, with 8 bases between. The length of the CDR3 is 12 residues. The germline gives CDR1 SGHTA, CDR2 FQGNSA. CDR3 coding DNA: TGTGCCAGCAGCTCCCCGGGGGATACGCAGTATTTT. It encodes CASSSPGDTQYF.

The CDR3 loop reads CASSTATGTEAFF. CDR3 coding DNA: TGTGCCAGCAGCACGGCGACAGGTACTGAAGCTTTCTTT. J is TRBJ1-1 and V is TRBV7-9; TRBD1 might be the D (6 bases). The V and J ends lost 5 bases and 5 bases respectively, with 12 bases between them. Germline V gene data show CDR1 as SEHNR and CDR2 as FQNEAQ (reference sequence). The CDR3 consists of 13 residues.

This chain links TRBV7-2 with TRBJ2-2, with a tentative D call TRBD2 (6 bases). CDR3 length: 14 amino acids. Trimming left V 5 bases short and J 1 base short, with 8 bases between. The germline gives CDR1 SGHTA, CDR2 FQGNSA. The CDR3 nucleotides are TGTGCCAGCAGCCCGGGACTGAACACCGGGGAGCTGTTTTTT. Protein: CASSPGLNTGELFF.

V gene TRBV4-3 combines with J gene TRBJ2-6; no reliable D call. From germline, CDR1 is LGHNA and CDR2 YSLEER. V dropped 1 base and J dropped 0 bases, with 7 bases sitting between them. This CDR3 is built from 16 residues. The CDR3 is CASSQGPSSGANVLTF. DNA for the CDR3: TGCGCCAGCAGCCAAGGTCCCAGCTCTGGGGCCAACGTCCTGACTTTC.

The chain couples TRBV5-1 to TRBJ1-2, with D maybe TRBD1 (5 bases). The CDR3 has 14 residues. CDR1 SGHRS and CDR2 YFSETQ come from the germline V gene. V was trimmed by 4 bases and J by 4 bases, leaving 14 bases between them. The CDR3 reads CASSTEGSSYGYTF. Here the CDR3 DNA reads TGCGCCAGCAGCACGGAGGGGAGCAGCTATGGCTACACCTTC.

This rearrangement joins TRBV6-1 to TRBJ2-5; D is perhaps TRBD1 (6 bases). Looked up from germline, CDR1 is MNHNS and CDR2 is SASEGT. This CDR3 contains 14 residues. Trimming took off 8 bases at V and 2 bases at J, with 15 bases between the two ends. CDR3 nucleotide sequence: TGTGCCAGCCCACCCCAAAGGGGGCAAGAGACCCAGTACTTC. Encoded protein: CASPPQRGQETQYF.

The chain uses TRBV6-1 and TRBJ2-2; 11 nucleotides agree with TRBD2. CDR3 length: 17 residues. Germline V gene lookup returns CDR1 MNHNS and CDR2 SASEGT. V shed 4 bases, J shed 5 bases, and the junction held 9 bases outside the gene matches. CDR3: CASSGFSGRAETGELFF. CDR3 DNA: TGTGCCAGCAGTGGTTTTAGCGGGAGGGCCGAGACCGGGGAGCTGTTTTTT.

This chain links TRBV29-1 with TRBJ2-2, with 10 positions matching TRBD1. This CDR3 spans 12 amino acids. Germline loops: CDR1 SQVTM, CDR2 ANQGSEA. J lost 6 bases, V lost 7 bases, and 2 bases had no gene match. CDR3 coding DNA: TGCAGCGCCGGACAGGGGGCCGGGGAGCTGTTTTTT. Its translation: CSAGQGAGELFF.

The rearrangement joins TRBV9 to TRBJ1-4, with unresolved D. The CDR3 sequence is 14 residues long. CDR1 is SGDLS, CDR2 YYNGEE, per germline. The V and J ends lost 3 bases and 7 bases respectively, with 13 bases between them. The CDR3 spells CASSGGIPGEKLFF. Here the CDR3 DNA reads TGTGCCAGCAGCGGCGGGATCCCGGGTGAAAAACTGTTTTTT.

The rearrangement uses TRBV2 and TRBJ2-7; 8 bases align to TRBD2. Trimming took 7 bases from V and 3 from J; bases not matched to a gene: 11. The CDR3 sequence is 15 residues long. Per the germline V gene, CDR1 is SNHLY and CDR2 is FYNNEI. The CDR3 bases are TGTGCCAGCACCCTAAAGACTAGCGACCTCTACGAGCAGTACTTC. Its protein product is CASTLKTSDLYEQYF. The whole variable domain, remainder taken from reference TRBV2 and TRBJ2-7, is EPEVTQTPSHQVTQMGQEVILRCVPISNHLYFYWYRQILGQKVEFLVSFYNNEISEKSEIFDDQFSVERPDGSNFTLKIRSTKLEDSAMYFCASTLKTSDLYEQYFGPGTRLTVT.

J is TRBJ2-1 and V is TRBV6-1; 7 positions agree with TRBD1. This CDR3 comprises 14 residues. V lost 10 bases, J lost 5 bases, and 11 bases stayed unmatched. In germline, CDR1 is MNHNS, CDR2 SASEGT. As DNA, the CDR3 is TGTGCCACCCAACCGGGACAGATGGACAATGAGCAGTTCTTC. Its protein product is CATQPGQMDNEQFF.

The V call is TRBV19, the J call TRBJ2-7; perhaps TRBD1 as D (5 bases). Germline V gene lookup returns CDR1 LNHDA and CDR2 SQIVND (reference sequence). The CDR3 runs to 13 residues. Deletions cut 3 bases from V and 4 bases from J, with 10 bases between. CDR3 DNA: TGTGCCAGTAGTATCGGCAGGGTTTACGAGCAGTACTTC. It codes for CASSIGRVYEQYF.

This chain links TRBV28 with TRBJ1-2, with D possibly matching TRBD1 (5 bases). The CDR3 loop spans 14 amino acids. Per germline, CDR1 MDHEN and CDR2 SYDVKM. The V end was cut by 10 bases, the J end by 4 bases, with 19 bases between. This CDR3 is CATGRRGIGYGYTF. CDR3 nucleotide sequence: TGTGCCACGGGGCGGAGGGGTATCGGCTATGGCTACACCTTC.

This clone was detected a few times. The CDR3 DNA is TGCGCCAGCAGCCTACAGGAGACTCCTTACGAGCAGTACTTC. Its translation: CASSLQETPYEQYF. The chain uses TRBV10-1 and TRBJ2-7, with D perhaps TRBD1 (5 bases). CDR3 size: 14 residues. Trimming cost V 6 bases and J 4 bases, with 16 bases left between them. The germline CDR1 and CDR2 sequences are WNHNN and SYGVQD (reference sequence).